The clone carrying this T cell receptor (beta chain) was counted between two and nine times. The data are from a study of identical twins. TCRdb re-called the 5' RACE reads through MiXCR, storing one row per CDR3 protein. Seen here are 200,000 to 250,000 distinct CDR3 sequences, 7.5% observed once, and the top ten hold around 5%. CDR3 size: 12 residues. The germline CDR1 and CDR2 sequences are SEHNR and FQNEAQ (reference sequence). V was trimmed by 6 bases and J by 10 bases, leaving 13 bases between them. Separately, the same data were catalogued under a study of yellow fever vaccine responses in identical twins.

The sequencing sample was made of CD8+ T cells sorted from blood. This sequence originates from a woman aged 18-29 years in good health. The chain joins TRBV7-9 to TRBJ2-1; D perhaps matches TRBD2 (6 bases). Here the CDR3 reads CASSRDFREQFF. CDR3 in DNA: TGTGCCAGCAGTCGGGACTTCCGCGAGCAGTTCTTC.